Below, 2 T cell receptor beta chains from the same sample are listed, as sequenced in a study of blood T cell repertoires in COVID-19. The protocol was immunoSEQ multiplex PCR, while the TCRdb copy is restricted to in-frame clones and leaves out a portion. The sample comprises roughly 140,000 clones, roughly 88% of which are singletons, and 25% to 30% rests with the top ten. Sequencing was done on a sample of peripheral blood. These receptors came from a human donor in a cohort sampled during active COVID-19.

The genes are TRBV9 and TRBJ2-2, with 10 bases fitting TRBD1. The V and J ends lost 3 bases and 6 bases, in that order; junction bases with no gene match: 5. CDR1 and CDR2 (germline): SGDLS, YYNGEE. The CDR3 spans 15 residues. The CDR3 DNA follows: TGTGCCAGCAGCGAAACCGGGACAGGGGCCGGGGAGCTGTTTTTT. Translating gives CASSETGTGAGELFF.

The chain is built from TRBV2 and TRBJ2-4; TRBD1 matches at 7 bases. Germline V gives CDR1 SNHLY, CDR2 FYNNEI. This CDR3 contains 17 residues. The V gene end was trimmed by 7 bases and the J gene end by 0 bases; junction bases not matched to a gene: 12. CDR3 sequence: CASTEGAIELAKNIQYF. CDR3 sequence (DNA): TGTGCCAGCACCGAGGGGGCGATTGAACTAGCCAAAAACATTCAGTACTTC.